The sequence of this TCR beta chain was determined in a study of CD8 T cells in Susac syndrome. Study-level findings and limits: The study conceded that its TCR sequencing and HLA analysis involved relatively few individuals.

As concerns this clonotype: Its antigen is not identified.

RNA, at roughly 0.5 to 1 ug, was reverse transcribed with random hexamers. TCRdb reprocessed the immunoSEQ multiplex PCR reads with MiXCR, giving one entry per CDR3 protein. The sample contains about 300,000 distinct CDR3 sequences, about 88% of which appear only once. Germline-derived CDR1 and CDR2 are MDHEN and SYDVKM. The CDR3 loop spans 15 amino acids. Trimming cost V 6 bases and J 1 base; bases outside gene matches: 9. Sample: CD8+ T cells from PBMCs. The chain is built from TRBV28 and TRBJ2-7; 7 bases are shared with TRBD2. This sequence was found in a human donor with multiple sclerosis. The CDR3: CASSPPRGVSYEQYF. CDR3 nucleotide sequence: TGTGCCAGCAGCCCCCCCCGGGGGGTTTCCTACGAGCAGTACTTC.